This section outlines one TCR beta chain sequence together with its context. Its cognate antigen has yet to be identified. Base qualities are not at hand, and no much larger clone is one base apart. TCR beta VDJ combination and CDR3 sequence profiling used genomic DNA as the template. An Illumina HiSeq 2000 was used for TCR repertoire sequencing. The paper's processing steps were these. TRBV/TRBJ rearrangement plots, CDR3 size and DJ length profiles, and Simpson's diversity index were used to evaluate the repertoires. The immunodominant clone was defined as the most abundant DNA sequence in deep sequencing data. CDR3 amino acid sequences were screened for sharing across subjects and compared with published repertoires and the VDJdb database. The public sequencing data were trimmed at Q25 with fastp and processed into clonotypes with MiXCR by TCRdb, which kept only in-frame beta chains. Duplicate CDR3 protein sequences are folded into a single record with the most common DNA and genes. For this entry, the V and J calls and clone size follow TCRdb and not the study's own pipeline. This sample holds around 180,000 distinct CDR3 sequences; 64% were observed only once. Of the sample, about 43% falls within the top ten clones.

The study deep-sequenced TCR repertoires of sorted CD4+ and CD8+ blood T cells from severe aplastic anemia patients and healthy subjects. Ficoll-Paque density gradient centrifugation was used to isolate peripheral blood mononuclear cells. CD4+ and CD8+ T cells were sorted by FACS or magnetic beads before DNA extraction. This sample is part of a study of CD8+CD57+ T cells in acquired aplastic anemia (dated by TCRdb to the late 2010s). Background on the whole study: On average, sorted CD4+ and CD8+ cells yielded around 3.4 ug of extracted DNA, with a range of roughly 0.18 to 30 ug. Summary of the overall study and its limitations: Around 28 CD8+ CDR3 sequences were found to be shared between patients and controls, but these sequences appeared to be highly expressed in patients and within the immunodominant clones of the patients. Patients and healthy controls showed no significant difference in CD8+ Simpson's diversity (P=0.060).

The germline V gene (reference sequence) specifies DFQATT as CDR1 and SNEGSKA as CDR2. The CDR3 spans 14 residues, from the cysteine through the phenylalanine. Only CDR3 DNA is held: 42 bases, read in frame from base 1. The trim is 2 bases for V and 4 bases for J, with a gap of 11 bases between the germline ends. This receptor was obtained from a human donor with severe aplastic anemia or a healthy control (not recorded which). Sequences were obtained from sorted CD4+, CD8+, or CD8+CD57+ T cells (not recorded which) from PBMCs. The rearrangement joined TRBV20-1 to TRBJ2-2, with no D gene named confidently. The sequenced DNA is TGCAGTGCTAGATACCCTTTAGGCACCGGGGAGCTGTTTTTT. Its translation is CSARYPLGTGELFF.